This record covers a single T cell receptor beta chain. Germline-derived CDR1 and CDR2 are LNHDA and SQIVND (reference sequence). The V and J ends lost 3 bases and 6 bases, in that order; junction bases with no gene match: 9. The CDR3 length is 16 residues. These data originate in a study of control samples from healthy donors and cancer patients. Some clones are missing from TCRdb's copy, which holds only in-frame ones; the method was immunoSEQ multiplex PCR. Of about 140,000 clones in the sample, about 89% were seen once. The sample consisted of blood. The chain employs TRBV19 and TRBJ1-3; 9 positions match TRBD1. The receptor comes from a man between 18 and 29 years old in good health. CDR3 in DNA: TGTGCCAGTAGTATGGCGGGACAGGGATTCGAAAACACCATATATTTT. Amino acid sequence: CASSMAGQGFENTIYF. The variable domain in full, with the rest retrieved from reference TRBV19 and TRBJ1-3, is DGGITQSPKYLFRKEGQNVTLSCEQNLNHDAMYWYRQDPGQGLRLIYYSQIVNDFQKGDIAEGYSVSREKKESFPLTVTSAQKNPTAFYLCASSMAGQGFENTIYFGEGSWLTVV.